Following are 2 T cell receptor beta chains from one sample sequenced in a study of T cell repertoires in cytomegalovirus infection. One entry per CDR3 protein, called by TCRdb with MiXCR from the reads. Here the sample spans approximately 260,000 distinct CDR3 sequences, about 17% being singletons. The sequenced material came from CD8+ T cells from PBMCs. The origin of the receptors is a human donor in good health (CMV status not recorded). Some clones in this sample may be carry-over from other donors' samples.

This chain connects TRBV19 to TRBJ1-1; D is perhaps TRBD1 (6 bases). Per the germline V gene, CDR1 is LNHDA and CDR2 is SQIVND (reference sequence). V was trimmed by 10 bases and J by 1 base, leaving 19 bases between them. The CDR3 consists of 15 residues. CDR3 protein: CATKWWGHANTEAFF. CDR3 DNA: TGTGCCACCAAATGGTGGGGACACGCGAACACTGAAGCTTTCTTT. The full variable domain, rest sourced from reference TRBV19 and TRBJ1-1, is DGGITQSPKYLFRKEGQNVTLSCEQNLNHDAMYWYRQDPGQGLRLIYYSQIVNDFQKGDIAEGYSVSREKKESFPLTVTSAQKNPTAFYLCATKWWGHANTEAFFGQGTRLTVV.

This clonotype has a count of ten or more. V is TRBV4-3 and J is TRBJ1-6, with D hard to call. CDR1 and CDR2 (germline): LGHNA, YSLEER. The V end was cut by 0 bases, the J end by 9 bases, with 12 bases between. The CDR3 extends over 15 amino acids. DNA for the CDR3: TGCGCCAGCAGCCAAGAGGGTAGTGGGAGTTCACCCCTCCACTTT. Its translation: CASSQEGSGSSPLHF.